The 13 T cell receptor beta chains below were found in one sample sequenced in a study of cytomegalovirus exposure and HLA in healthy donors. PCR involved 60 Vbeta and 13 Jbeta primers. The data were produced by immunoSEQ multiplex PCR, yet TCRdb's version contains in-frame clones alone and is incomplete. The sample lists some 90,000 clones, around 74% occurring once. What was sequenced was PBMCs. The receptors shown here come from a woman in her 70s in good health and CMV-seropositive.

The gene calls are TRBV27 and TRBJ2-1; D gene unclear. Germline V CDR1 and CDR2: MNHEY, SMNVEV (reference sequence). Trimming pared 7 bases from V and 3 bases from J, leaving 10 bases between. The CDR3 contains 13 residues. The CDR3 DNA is TGTGCCAGCAATACTAACAACTACAATGAGCAGTTCTTC. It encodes CASNTNNYNEQFF.

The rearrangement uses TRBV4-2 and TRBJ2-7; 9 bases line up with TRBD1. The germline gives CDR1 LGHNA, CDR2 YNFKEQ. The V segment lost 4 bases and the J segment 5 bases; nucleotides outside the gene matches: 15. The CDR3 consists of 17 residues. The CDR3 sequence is CASSLIFPGQGFDEQYF. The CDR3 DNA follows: TGTGCCAGCAGCCTCATTTTCCCGGGACAGGGCTTCGACGAGCAGTACTTC.

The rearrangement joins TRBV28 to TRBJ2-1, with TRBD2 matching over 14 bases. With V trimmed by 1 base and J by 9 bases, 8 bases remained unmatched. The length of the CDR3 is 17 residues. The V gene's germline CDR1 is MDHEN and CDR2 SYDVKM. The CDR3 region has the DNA TGTGCCAGCAGTTTATCTGCAGGACTAGCGGGAGGTGTTGAGCAGTTCTTC. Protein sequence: CASSLSAGLAGGVEQFF.

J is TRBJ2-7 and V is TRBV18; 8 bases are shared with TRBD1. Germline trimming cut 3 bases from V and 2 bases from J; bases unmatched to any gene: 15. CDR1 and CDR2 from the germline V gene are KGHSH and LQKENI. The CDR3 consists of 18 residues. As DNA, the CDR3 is TGTGCCAGCTCACCGACGACAGGGGCCCCTACGGCCGCCTACGAGCAGTACTTC. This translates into CASSPTTGAPTAAYEQYF.

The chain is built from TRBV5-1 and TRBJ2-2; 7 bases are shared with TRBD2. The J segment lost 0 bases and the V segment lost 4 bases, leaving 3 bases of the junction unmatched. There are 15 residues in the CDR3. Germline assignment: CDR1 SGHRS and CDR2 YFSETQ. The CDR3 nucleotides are TGCGCCAGCAGCCCGGGACTACCGAACACCGGGGAGCTGTTTTTT. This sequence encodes CASSPGLPNTGELFF.

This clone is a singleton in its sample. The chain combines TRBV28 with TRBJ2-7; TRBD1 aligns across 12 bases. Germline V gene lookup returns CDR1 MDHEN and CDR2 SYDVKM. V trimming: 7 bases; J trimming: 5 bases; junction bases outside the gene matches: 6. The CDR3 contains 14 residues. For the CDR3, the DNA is TGTGCCAGCAATTCCGGGACAGGGGGCAACGAGCAGTACTTC. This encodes CASNSGTGGNEQYF.

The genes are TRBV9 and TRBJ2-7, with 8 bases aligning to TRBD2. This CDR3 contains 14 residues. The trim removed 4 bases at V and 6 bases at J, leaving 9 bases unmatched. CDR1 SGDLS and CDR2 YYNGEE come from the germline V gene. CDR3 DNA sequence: TGTGCCAGCAGCTCCACCAGCGGGAGTCTCGAGCAGTACTTC. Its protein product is CASSSTSGSLEQYF. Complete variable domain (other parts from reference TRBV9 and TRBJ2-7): DSGVTQTPKHLITATGQRVTLRCSPRSGDLSVYWYQQSLDQGLQFLIQYYNGEERAKGNILERFSAQQFPDLHSELNLSSLELGDSALYFCASSSTSGSLEQYFGPGTRLTVT.

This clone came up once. The CDR3 loop is CASSLGVAGFYEQYF. Here the CDR3 DNA reads TGTGCCAGCAGCTTAGGGGTAGCGGGGTTCTACGAGCAGTACTTC. This chain connects TRBV7-8 to TRBJ2-7; TRBD2 matches 8 bases. After removal of 1 base from V and 3 bases from J, the junction contained 5 bases not matched to a gene. CDR1 and CDR2 (germline): SGHVS, FQNEAQ. The CDR3 is 15 residues long. Using reference TRBV7-8 and TRBJ2-7 for the parts outside the CDR3, the full variable domain is GAGVSQSPRYKVAKRGQDVALRCDPISGHVSLFWYQQALGQGPEFLTYFQNEAQLDKSGLPSDRFFAERPEGSVSTLKIQRTQQEDSAVYLCASSLGVAGFYEQYFGPGTRLTVT.

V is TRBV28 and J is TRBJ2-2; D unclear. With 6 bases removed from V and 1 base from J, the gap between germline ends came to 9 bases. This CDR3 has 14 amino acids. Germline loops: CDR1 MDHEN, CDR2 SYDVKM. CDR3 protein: CASSPDLNTGELFF. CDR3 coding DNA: TGTGCCAGCAGCCCAGACTTGAACACCGGGGAGCTGTTTTTT.

As DNA, the CDR3 is TGTGCCAGCAGTCCGACAGGGGGCCTGCGAAACTATGGCTACACCTTC. Its protein product is CASSPTGGLRNYGYTF. This chain connects TRBV7-9 to TRBJ1-2, with 10 bases fitting TRBD1. The CDR3 is 16 residues long. Germline V gene data show CDR1 as SEHNR and CDR2 as FQNEAQ (reference sequence). V lost 6 bases, J lost 2 bases, and 9 bases stayed unmatched.

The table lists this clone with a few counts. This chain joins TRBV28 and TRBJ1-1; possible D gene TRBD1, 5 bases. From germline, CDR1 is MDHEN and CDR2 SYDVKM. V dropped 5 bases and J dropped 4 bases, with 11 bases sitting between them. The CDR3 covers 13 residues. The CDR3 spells CASSPPGRTEAFF. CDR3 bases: TGTGCCAGCAGTCCCCCAGGGCGCACTGAAGCTTTCTTT. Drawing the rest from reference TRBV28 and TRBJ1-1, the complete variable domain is DVKVTQSSRYLVKRTGEKVFLECVQDMDHENMFWYRQDPGLGLRLIYFSYDVKMKEKGDIPEGYSVSREKKERFSLILESASTNQTSMYLCASSPPGRTEAFFGQGTRLTVV.

The CDR3 loop reads CASSQDQLGEPRNQPQHF. The CDR3 DNA follows: TGCGCCAGCAGCCAAGATCAGTTGGGAGAACCGCGCAATCAGCCCCAGCATTTT. The chain carries TRBV4-1 and TRBJ1-5; no clear D gene. Trimming pared 0 bases from V and 2 bases from J, leaving 17 bases between. The CDR3 has 18 residues. Germline loops: CDR1 MGHRA, CDR2 YSYEKL.

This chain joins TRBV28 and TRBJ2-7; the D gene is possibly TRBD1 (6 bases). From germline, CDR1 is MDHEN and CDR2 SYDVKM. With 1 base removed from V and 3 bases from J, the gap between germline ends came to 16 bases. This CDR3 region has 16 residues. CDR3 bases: TGTGCCAGCAGTTTATTAGGTTACAGGGCGGACTACGAGCAGTACTTC. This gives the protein CASSLLGYRADYEQYF.